The 29 T cell receptor beta chains below come from one sample, sequenced in a study of T cells in women clearing cervical HPV infection. Here immunoSEQ multiplex PCR was the method, and the copy in TCRdb shows in-frame clones only, minus some. The listing contains around 39,000 clones. The specimen was blood buffy coat. The source of these receptors is a woman aged 18 to 75 with a cervical HPV16 infection that either progressed to CIN3+ or cleared (not recorded which).

To note about this clone: The sequenced fragment ends 3 residues before the CDR3 boundary, so the rest is inferred from the germline J gene. The J gene is TRBJ2-1, the V gene TRBV7-3, with 7 nucleotides matching TRBD2. After removal of 5 bases from V and 8 bases from J, the junction contained 6 bases not matched to a gene. The CDR3 is 13 residues long. CDR1 is SGHTA and CDR2 is FQGTGA in the germline V gene. This CDR3 is CASSPIAGDEQFF. The part of the CDR3 DNA that was read is TGTGCCAGCAGCCCCATAGCGGGCGATGAG.

Details on this clone: The CDR3 end lies 3 residues beyond the end of the read and is filled in from the germline J gene. V gene TRBV13 combines with J gene TRBJ2-5; 7 nucleotides agree with TRBD2. Germline CDR1 and CDR2: PRHDT and FYEKMQ (reference sequence). The CDR3 runs to 16 residues. The CDR3 loop reads CASSPPTSRSTDTQYF. The sequenced part of the CDR3 DNA is TGTGCCAGCAGCCCCCCGACTAGCAGAAGCACAGATACC.

Regarding this clone: With the read ending 3 residues before the CDR3 end, the germline J gene is used to fill in that end. The chain uses TRBV20-1 and TRBJ1-2; the D gene is possibly TRBD1 (5 bases). Germline loops: CDR1 DFQATT, CDR2 SNEGSKA (reference sequence). The CDR3 covers 13 residues. V was trimmed by 6 bases and J by 3 bases, leaving 14 bases between them. The CDR3 loop is CSARVRAYYGYTF. The CDR3 bases that were read are TGCAGTGCCAGGGTGAGAGCTTACTATGGC.

Details on this clone: The read ends 3 residues shy of where the CDR3 ends; the end is completed using the germline J gene. This chain joins TRBV6-1 and TRBJ1-2, with D unresolved. Germline assignment: CDR1 MNHNS and CDR2 SASEGT. CDR3 size: 13 residues. CDR3 bases read: TGTGCCAGCAGTGAAAGTAGGGCAGATACC. This encodes CASSESRADT. The CDR3, in full, reads CASSESRADTYTF.

In the case of this clone: With the read ending 3 residues before the CDR3 end, the germline J gene is used to fill in that end. This chain uses TRBV7-2 with TRBJ1-2, with D unclear. There are 13 residues in the CDR3. Germline V gene sequence: CDR1 SGHTA, CDR2 FQGNSA. CDR3 amino acids: CASSFGPSYDYTF. The CDR3 DNA, read in part, is TGTGCCAGCAGCTTTGGGCCGTCCTACGAC.

Details on this clone: The sequence runs out 3 residues before the end of the CDR3; the remainder is reconstructed from the germline J gene. The genes are TRBV7-9 and TRBJ1-2; D not certain. The germline V gene has CDR1 SEHNR and CDR2 FQNEAQ (reference sequence). This CDR3 is 11 amino acids long. The DNA read from the CDR3 is TGTGCCAGCAGCGATGACTACGAC. Protein: CASSDDYD. The full-length CDR3 reads as CASSDDYDYTF.

About this clone: The read is 3 residues too short to cover the CDR3 end, so that end is filled in from the germline J gene. The chain employs TRBV18 and TRBJ2-5; 12 bases fit TRBD2. Germline V gene data show CDR1 as KGHSH and CDR2 as LQKENI. V shed 2 bases and J 6 bases; nucleotides not matched to a gene: 7. The CDR3 has 16 amino acids. The covered CDR3 bases are TGTGCCAGCTCACCAATCGCTAGCGGGGGGGCTCAGACC. As protein: CASSPIASGGAQT. The whole CDR3 reads CASSPIASGGAQTQYF.

For this clone: With the read ending 3 residues before the CDR3 end, the germline J gene is used to fill in that end. The chain recombines TRBV5-1 with TRBJ2-1, with D perhaps matching TRBD1 (5 bases). The V gene lost 4 bases and the J gene lost 6 bases, with 8 bases spanning the gap. Germline V gene sequence: CDR1 SGHRS, CDR2 YFSETQ. CDR3 size: 12 residues. The DNA read from the CDR3 is TGCGCCAGCAGCCCGACAGTCAATGAG. Amino acid sequence: CASSPTVNE. The entire CDR3 reads CASSPTVNEQFF.

With respect to this clone: The observed sequence ends 3 residues before the CDR3 terminus, with the missing tail filled in from the germline J gene. This chain connects TRBV5-6 to TRBJ1-5; 7 bases align to TRBD1. Germline V CDR1 and CDR2: SGHDT, YYEEEE. With V trimmed by 0 bases and J by 6 bases, 3 bases remained unmatched. The CDR3 runs to 14 residues. The CDR3 loop is CASSLGQGSQPQHF. The CDR3 DNA, read in part, is TGTGCCAGCAGCTTGGGACAGGGTAGTCAGCCC.

Worth noting for this clone: Read sequence stops 3 residues before the CDR3 end, and the germline J gene provides the missing end. The chain employs TRBV19 and TRBJ2-3, with a weak D call TRBD1 (5 bases). In germline, CDR1 is LNHDA, CDR2 SQIVND (reference sequence). The CDR3 runs 16 residues. CDR3 DNA, as far as it was read: TGTGCCAGTACCCCGTTCCAGGGTCAGAGCAATCAGCCG. Translation: CASTPFQGQSNQP. The whole CDR3 region reads CASTPFQGQSNQPQYF.

Concerning this clone itself: The read ends 3 residues early relative to the CDR3; the germline J gene fills the gap. The chain uses TRBV19 and TRBJ1-1, with 7 nucleotides matching TRBD1. The germline CDR1 and CDR2 sequences are LNHDA and SQIVND (reference sequence). This CDR3 has 13 amino acids. CDR3: CASSIRGTDKAFF. The part of the CDR3 DNA that was read is TGTGCCAGTAGTATCCGGGGGACAGATAAA.

Details on this clone: Read data end 3 residues before the CDR3 end; the end is taken from the germline J gene. The rearrangement links TRBV6-4 to TRBJ1-1; D may be TRBD1 (6 bases). V lost 6 bases and J lost 1, with 9 bases in between. The CDR3 consists of 13 residues. CDR1 and CDR2 (germline): MRHNA, SNTAGT. The CDR3 protein is CASSRQENTEAFF. The covered CDR3 bases are TGTGCCAGCAGCCGACAGGAGAACACTGAA.

On this clone: The read gets to within 3 residues of the CDR3 end, and the germline J gene fills in the rest. The rearrangement links TRBV14 to TRBJ1-1; D gene unclear. Germline V lookup: CDR1 SGHDN, CDR2 FVKESK. V dropped 4 bases and J dropped 0 bases, with 12 bases sitting between them. The CDR3 has 15 residues. The DNA read from the CDR3 is TGTGCCAGCAGCCGAACAGTGACAATGAACACTGAA. Amino acid sequence: CASSRTVTMNTE. The full CDR3 is CASSRTVTMNTEAFF.

Of note for this clone: The read halts 3 residues ahead of the CDR3 end, with the missing end drawn from the germline J gene. This chain links TRBV18 with TRBJ2-7, with D hard to call. The V end was cut by 3 bases, the J end by 5 bases, with 8 bases between. CDR3 length equals 12 residues. Germline assignment: CDR1 KGHSH and CDR2 LQKENI. CDR3 protein: CASSPHRDEQYF. The sequenced part of the CDR3 DNA is TGTGCCAGCTCACCCCACAGAGACGAG.

About this clone itself: Sequencing ends 3 residues short of the CDR3 end; the germline J gene provides the rest. The chain recombines TRBV7-6 with TRBJ2-1, with a possible D match to TRBD2 (6 bases). The CDR3 covers 13 residues. CDR1 SGHVS and CDR2 FNYEAQ come from the germline V gene. V lost 6 bases to trimming and J lost 6 bases, with 12 bases between them. This CDR3 reads CASSSLGGNEQFF. The sequenced part of the CDR3 DNA is TGTGCCAGCAGTTCCCTCGGGGGCAATGAG.

Of note for this clone: Read sequence stops 3 residues before the CDR3 end, and the germline J gene provides the missing end. V gene TRBV20-1 combines with J gene TRBJ2-3; 8 positions match TRBD1. The germline CDR1 and CDR2 sequences are DFQATT and SNEGSKA (reference sequence). This CDR3 is built from 14 residues. V dropped 5 bases and J dropped 0; count of bases not matched to a gene: 4. Incomplete CDR3 DNA: TGCAGTGCTTTTGACAGGGGCAGCACAGATACG. Its protein is CSAFDRGSTDT. From start to end, the CDR3 is CSAFDRGSTDTQYF.

Turning to this clone: The read ends 3 residues before the CDR3 terminus; that terminus is restored from the germline J gene. This chain links TRBV19 with TRBJ2-7; 7 bases map to TRBD1. Germline CDR1 and CDR2: LNHDA and SQIVND (reference sequence). The CDR3 has 14 residues. V trimming: 1 base; J trimming: 2 bases; junction bases outside the gene matches: 2. Incomplete CDR3 DNA: TGTGCCAGTAGTATAGGACAGGGAACCTACGAG. Translation gives CASSIGQGTYE. The full CDR3 is CASSIGQGTYEQYF.

As to this clone: The read falls 3 residues short of the CDR3 end, and the missing part is taken from the germline J gene. The chain is built from TRBV20-1 and TRBJ2-3, with D possibly matching TRBD2 (5 bases). Germline V lookup: CDR1 DFQATT, CDR2 SNEGSKA (reference sequence). The V end lost 6 bases, the J end lost 1 base, and 17 bases lay between the germline ends. The CDR3 loop spans 15 amino acids. CDR3 in amino acids: CSAQSGTVRTDTQYF. The covered CDR3 bases are TGCAGTGCCCAGAGCGGAACAGTCCGCACAGATACG.

On this clone: The missing CDR3 end, 3 residues past where the read stops, is filled in from the germline J gene. The rearrangement joins TRBV19 to TRBJ2-3, with D hard to call. CDR1 LNHDA and CDR2 SQIVND come from the germline V gene (reference sequence). The CDR3 consists of 14 residues. V was cut by 3 bases and J by 1 base, with 8 bases left in between. The part of the CDR3 DNA that was read is TGTGCCAGTAGTATGGGCAGTCGCACAGATACG. Amino acid sequence: CASSMGSRTDT. The full-length CDR3 reads as CASSMGSRTDTQYF.

About this clone itself: The missing CDR3 end, 3 residues past where the read stops, is filled in from the germline J gene. J is TRBJ1-2 and V is TRBV7-2; 10 bases agree with TRBD1. Germline V gives CDR1 SGHTA, CDR2 FQGNSA. The CDR3 is 14 residues long. CDR3 sequence: CASSFADRGLDYTF. CDR3 DNA, as far as it was read: TGTGCCAGCAGCTTTGCCGACAGGGGGCTCGAC.

With regard to this clone: The read stops 3 residues short of the end of the CDR3; the missing end is completed from the germline J gene. The rearrangement uses TRBV7-3 and TRBJ2-2, with D possibly TRBD2 on 6 matching bases. CDR1 is SGHTA, CDR2 FQGTGA, per germline. The CDR3 is 15 residues long. Trimming removed 7 bases from V and 4 bases from J, with 16 bases in between. The CDR3 DNA, read in part, is TGTGCCAGCACCGGTGCTGCCGGGGGCACCGGGGAG. This encodes CASTGAAGGTGE. The full CDR3 is CASTGAAGGTGELFF. Using reference TRBV7-3 and TRBJ2-2 for the parts outside the CDR3, the full variable domain is GAGVSQTPSNKVTEKGKYVELRCDPISGHTALYWYRQSLGQGPEFLIYFQGTGAADDSGLPNDRFFAVRPEGSVSTLKIQRTERGDSAVYLCASTGAAGGTGELFFGEGSRLTVL.

Points on this clone: The missing CDR3 end, 3 residues past where the read stops, is filled in from the germline J gene. The rearrangement uses TRBV7-8 and TRBJ1-2, with D possibly TRBD1 on 6 matching bases. Germline V gives CDR1 SGHVS, CDR2 FQNEAQ. The CDR3 is made up of 17 amino acids. The DNA read from the CDR3 is TGTGCCAGCAGCTCCCTCCGACTAGCGGGGGCGCAAGAGACC. Translated, it gives CASSSLRLAGAQET. The complete CDR3 sequence is CASSSLRLAGAQETYTF.

Notes on this clone: The read gets to within 3 residues of the CDR3 end, and the germline J gene fills in the rest. The chain couples TRBV12-3 or TRBV12-4 to TRBJ2-3; TRBD2 might be the D (5 bases). Deletions cut 5 bases from V and 7 bases from J, with 13 bases between. The CDR3 has 13 residues. Incomplete CDR3 DNA: TGTGCCAGCAGTGAACTAGGCCTAAATACG. This codes for CASSELGLNT. The complete CDR3 sequence is CASSELGLNTQYF.

With regard to this clone: The read finishes 3 residues shy of the CDR3 end, and the germline J gene is used to complete it. The rearrangement links TRBV5-1 to TRBJ1-1, with D possibly being TRBD1 (6 bases). CDR1 is SGHRS, CDR2 YFSETQ, per germline. This CDR3 spans 15 amino acids. Trimming left V 1 base short and J 3 bases short, with 13 bases between. The CDR3 spells CASSLTGISYTEAFF. Partial CDR3 DNA: TGCGCCAGCAGCTTGACAGGGATCTCTTACACTGAA.

In the case of this clone: The CDR3 extends 3 residues past the end of the read, so its final part is completed from the germline J gene. This chain connects TRBV7-2 to TRBJ1-6; 7 bases fit TRBD1. Germline V gene lookup returns CDR1 SGHTA and CDR2 FQGNSA. CDR3 length: 14 residues. V dropped 1 base and J dropped 10; count of bases not matched to a gene: 4. The CDR3 sequence: CASSLGGGGSPLHF. The covered CDR3 bases are TGTGCCAGCAGCTTAGGAGGGGGCGGATCACCC.

For this clone: The sequenced fragment ends 3 residues before the CDR3 boundary, so the rest is inferred from the germline J gene. J is TRBJ1-2 and V is TRBV18; 8 bases fit TRBD1. The V and J ends lost 6 bases and 5 bases, in that order; junction bases with no gene match: 17. The CDR3 has 17 amino acids. Per germline, CDR1 KGHSH and CDR2 LQKENI. CDR3 DNA, as far as it was read: TGTGCCAGCTCGCCCTCGCAGGGGGCGACCACCGTATATGGC. Protein: CASSPSQGATTVYG. The entire CDR3 is CASSPSQGATTVYGYTF.

As for this clone: The read finishes 3 residues shy of the CDR3 end, and the germline J gene is used to complete it. The chain has TRBV6-2 or TRBV6-3 and TRBJ2-7; 8 bases are a match to TRBD1. CDR3 size: 14 residues. V trimming: 6 bases; J trimming: 2 bases; junction bases outside the gene matches: 6. CDR1 and CDR2 from the germline V gene are MNHEY and SVGEGT. CDR3 bases read: TGTGCCAGCAGACCCGCAGGGGGCCCCTACGAG. Translating gives CASRPAGGPYE. The whole CDR3 sequence is CASRPAGGPYEQYF.

A word on this clone: The CDR3 is cut off 3 residues early in the read; its end comes from the germline J gene. The chain uses TRBV20-1 and TRBJ2-3, with D hard to call. The CDR3 has 11 residues. Germline loops: CDR1 DFQATT, CDR2 SNEGSKA (reference sequence). The CDR3 reads CSARQKETQYF. The sequenced part of the CDR3 DNA is TGCAGTGCTAGACAGAAAGAGACG.

Notes on this clone: The read ends 3 residues early relative to the CDR3; the germline J gene fills the gap. The rearrangement joins TRBV6-1 to TRBJ1-5; D remains ambiguous. The CDR3 runs to 16 residues. V shed 1 base and J shed 0 bases, with 10 bases lying between them. Germline CDR1 is MNHNS and CDR2 is SASEGT. CDR3: CASSEVYLNSNQPQHF. The CDR3 DNA, read in part, is TGTGCCAGCAGTGAAGTCTACCTTAATAGCAATCAGCCC.